One T cell receptor (beta chain) is described in this entry. Its antigen is unidentified. J lost 3 bases, V lost 5 bases, and 3 bases had no gene match. CDR3 length: 14 residues. Germline-derived CDR1 and CDR2 are SEHNR and FQNEAQ (reference sequence). This sample was included in a study of T cell responses to AZD1222 COVID-19 vaccine. Across the whole study: Investigators merged groups given second doses at roughly 4 or roughly 12 weeks.

Method: immunoSEQ multiplex PCR; TCRdb's copy keeps in-frame clones and lacks some. The sample records approximately 94,000 clones, around nine tenths being singletons. Overall study results and limits: Females outnumbered males among donors, who were mostly white British; clonal diversity was possibly underestimated. Only after the peak T cell response were repertoires sampled. Nearly half of spike-specific TCRs reportedly target unmutated variant regions.

The sequenced sample was peripheral blood, obtained on day 0 of AZD1222 vaccination. The TCR sequence derives from an adult in good health. This sequence joins TRBV7-9 and TRBJ2-2, with 7 bases that match TRBD1. For the CDR3, the DNA is TGTGCCAGCAGCCACGGGACAGACACCGGGGAGCTGTTTTTT. Translation: CASSHGTDTGELFF. Based on the CDR3 plus reference TRBV7-9 and TRBJ2-2, the full variable domain is DTGVSQNPRHKITKRGQNVTFRCDPISEHNRLYWYRQTLGQGPEFLTYFQNEAQLEKSRLLSDRFSAERPKGSFSTLEIQRTEQGDSAMYLCASSHGTDTGELFFGEGSRLTVL.